The clone carrying this T cell receptor beta chain has a handful of counts. This entry comes from a study of response to subunit inactivated influenza vaccine. V was clipped by 5 bases and J by 4 bases; unmatched bases: 1. This CDR3 is built from 11 residues. CDR1 and CDR2 (germline): DFQATT, SNEGSKA (reference sequence). TCRdb ran MiXCR on the RT-PCR reads and lists one entry per CDR3 protein. The data show 450,000 to 600,000 distinct CDR3 sequences, roughly 8.2% seen once. This specimen was PBMCs from blood, taken around 2 years after vaccination. This TCR came from a man aged 45 to 70 who received an inactivated influenza vaccine. This chain connects TRBV20-1 to TRBJ2-7; 8 positions match TRBD1. CDR3 residues: CSAGDRYEQYF. CDR3 in DNA: TGCAGTGCTGGGGACAGGTACGAGCAGTACTTC.